One sample yielded the 25 T cell receptor beta chains listed below, sequenced in a study of CXCR3-negative and CXCR3-positive naive CD8 T cells. General study points: CXCR3-negative naive cells had less hydrophobic TRB CDR3s than did CXCR3-positive naive cells.

Their target antigens are unknown. The study made its TRB cDNA libraries by 5' RACE, adding UMI labels. After re-calling the 5' RACE reads, TCRdb lists one entry per CDR3 protein, DNA absent. The sample yields some 50,000 distinct CDR3 sequences, of which the top ten take up around 0.51%. The sequenced sample was naive CXCR3+ CD8+ T cells from blood. Subset described: CD45RO-CCR7+CD27+CD95- naive CD8+ T cells expressing CXCR3 (TNR3+). These TCRs come from a human donor in good health. Some clones in this sample may be carry-over from other donors' samples.

The chain combines TRBV28 with TRBJ2-7; TCRdb's D call of TRBD1 is untestable without DNA. From germline, CDR1 is MDHEN and CDR2 SYDVKM. CDR3 length: 16 amino acids. CDR3 in amino acids: CASSFPKDRGTYEQYF.

The chain uses TRBV7-2 and TRBJ1-2; the D gene TCRdb calls, TRBD1, cannot be checked with no DNA. The CDR3 is made up of 15 amino acids. From germline, CDR1 is SGHTA and CDR2 FQGNSA. CDR3 in amino acids: CASSLGHGTGDGYTF.

The rearrangement joins TRBV29-1 to TRBJ1-2; TCRdb proposes TRBD1, but this gene call is untestable without DNA. The CDR3 totals 14 residues. From germline, CDR1 is SQVTM and CDR2 ANQGSEA. This CDR3 is CSVEDPRAGNGYTF.

The chain combines TRBV29-1 with TRBJ2-5; TCRdb returns TRBD1, unconfirmable since there is no DNA. The CDR3 is 15 amino acids. Germline CDR1 and CDR2: SQVTM and ANQGSEA. The CDR3 is CSVEDPGTVQETQYF.

V is TRBV7-8 and J is TRBJ2-7. CDR1 is SGHVS, CDR2 FQNEAQ, per germline. The CDR3 has 14 amino acids. The CDR3 is CASSLVAADYEQYF.

The rearrangement links TRBV27 to TRBJ1-5. CDR3 size: 14 residues. Germline V lookup: CDR1 MNHEY, CDR2 SMNVEV (reference sequence). The CDR3 loop is CASSAGSGNQPQHF.

This rearrangement joins TRBV7-8 to TRBJ2-3; TCRdb returns TRBD1, unconfirmable since there is no DNA. Germline CDR1 and CDR2: SGHVS and FQNEAQ. The CDR3 runs 13 residues. CDR3 sequence: CASSLGAADTQYF.

This rearrangement joins TRBV7-9 to TRBJ2-1. This CDR3 is built from 13 residues. Germline V gene sequence: CDR1 SEHNR, CDR2 FQNEAQ (reference sequence). The CDR3 sequence: CASSLAVSYEQFF.

The chain uses TRBV9 and TRBJ2-7; the D gene TCRdb calls, TRBD1, cannot be checked with no DNA. This CDR3 contains 14 residues. CDR1 is SGDLS, CDR2 YYNGEE, per germline. The CDR3 sequence: CASSVSGTGGEQYF.

V and J are TRBV28 and TRBJ2-1; TCRdb lists TRBD2, though no DNA is available to test this call. This CDR3 spans 20 amino acids. Looked up from germline, CDR1 is MDHEN and CDR2 is SYDVKM. CDR3 sequence reads: CASSSESGLAGGYSYNEQFF.

The chain joins TRBV29-1 to TRBJ2-7; TCRdb reports TRBD1, a call that lacks DNA to check it against. The CDR3 contains 14 residues. Germline CDR1 SQVTM, CDR2 ANQGSEA. The CDR3 sequence: CSVDGAGEPYEQYF.

J is TRBJ1-5 and V is TRBV27. CDR1 is MNHEY and CDR2 is SMNVEV in the germline V gene (reference sequence). The CDR3 sequence is 13 residues long. The CDR3 sequence: CASSLRENQPQHF.

The J gene is TRBJ2-7, the V gene TRBV29-1; absent DNA, TCRdb's TRBD1 call cannot be checked. The germline V gene encodes CDR1 SQVTM and CDR2 ANQGSEA. The length of the CDR3 is 15 residues. The CDR3 here is CSVDEGREPPYEQYF.

The V gene is TRBV7-9, the J gene TRBJ2-7; the TRBD1 assignment by TCRdb is unverifiable without DNA. The germline CDR1 and CDR2 sequences are SEHNR and FQNEAQ (reference sequence). This CDR3 is 14 amino acids long. CDR3 region: CASSYRDSAYEQYF.

The rearrangement uses TRBV11-2 and TRBJ2-2. This CDR3 contains 16 residues. Germline assignment: CDR1 SGHAT and CDR2 FQNNGV. CDR3 amino acids: CASSFVDRRITGELFF.

This chain links TRBV4-3 with TRBJ2-2; with no DNA, the TCRdb D assignment of TRBD1 cannot be verified. Germline V gene data show CDR1 as LGHNA and CDR2 as YSLEER. This CDR3 comprises 15 residues. CDR3 residues: CASSQDLTGGRELFF.

CDR3 sequence reads: CASSHLAGGQSEQFF. This rearrangement joins TRBV6-5 to TRBJ2-1; TCRdb lists TRBD2, though no DNA is available to test this call. The CDR3 is 15 amino acids. Per germline, CDR1 MNHEY and CDR2 SVGAGI.

This sequence joins TRBV24-1 and TRBJ2-1; absent DNA, TCRdb's TRBD1 call cannot be checked. Germline V CDR1 and CDR2: KGHDR, SFDVKD. This CDR3 region has 15 residues. The CDR3 loop is CATSDLAQGANEQFF.

The chain combines TRBV4-1 with TRBJ1-5. The CDR3 sequence is 16 residues long. Germline-derived CDR1 and CDR2 are MGHRA and YSYEKL. The CDR3 spells CASSQEVGREGQPQHF.

V is TRBV20-1 and J is TRBJ2-1; with no DNA, the TCRdb D assignment of TRBD1 cannot be verified. The CDR3 is 12 residues long. CDR1 is DFQATT and CDR2 is SNEGSKA in the germline V gene (reference sequence). CDR3 region: CGPSDRYNEQFF.

The gene calls are TRBV7-9 and TRBJ1-4. This CDR3 region has 16 residues. The germline V gene has CDR1 SEHNR and CDR2 FQNEAQ (reference sequence). CDR3 region: CASSLITAVSEEKLFF.

The genes are TRBV7-3 and TRBJ2-1. The CDR3 extends over 14 amino acids. Germline V gene data show CDR1 as SGHTA and CDR2 as FQGTGA. CDR3 protein: CASSSTLGNDEQFF.

The V call is TRBV4-2, the J call TRBJ2-7; with no DNA, the TCRdb D assignment of TRBD1 cannot be verified. CDR1 LGHNA and CDR2 YNFKEQ come from the germline V gene. The CDR3 totals 15 residues. The CDR3 reads CASSQDLRTAYEQYF.

This sequence joins TRBV19 and TRBJ1-1. This CDR3 contains 13 residues. Germline values: CDR1 LNHDA, CDR2 SQIVND (reference sequence). The CDR3 reads CASRTLQNTEAFF.

V is TRBV5-1 and J is TRBJ2-2. Germline-derived CDR1 and CDR2 are SGHRS and YFSETQ. The CDR3 runs 12 residues. The CDR3 protein is CASSFSTGELFF.